This T cell receptor (beta chain) stems from a study of blood T cell repertoires in COVID-19. In the original processing: Amplified reference gene primers provided the basis for estimating nucleated cell counts. Clones were sequenced by immunoSEQ multiplex PCR, and TCRdb holds only the in-frame ones, with some missing. The V and J calls and the clone size are those of that table, but D and trimming were determined from the DNA. The sample records 110,000 to 150,000 clones, roughly 87% being singletons. The V gene end was trimmed by 6 bases and the J gene end by 10 bases; junction bases not matched to a gene: 13. Per germline, CDR1 MNHEY and CDR2 SMNVEV (reference sequence). This CDR3 is 15 amino acids long.

The V gene is TRBV27, the J gene TRBJ1-4; 8 bases are a match to TRBD1. The specimen sequenced was peripheral blood. This receptor was obtained from an older man with acute or convalescent COVID-19. The CDR3 DNA reads TGTGCCAGCAGAGAGGCGGACAGGGACTTAGGAAAACTGTTTTTT. Its translation: CASREADRDLGKLFF. Full variable domain (remainder filled in from reference TRBV27 and TRBJ1-4): EAQVTQNPRYLITVTGKKLTVTCSQNMNHEYMSWYRQDPGLGLRQIYYSMNVEVTDKGDVPEGYKVSRKEKRNFPLILESPSPNQTSLYFCASREADRDLGKLFFGSGTQLSVL.